This is a list of T cell receptor beta chains from one sample in a study of blood T cell repertoires in COVID-19. The protocol was immunoSEQ multiplex PCR, while the TCRdb copy is restricted to in-frame clones and leaves out a portion. The table includes about 220,000 clones, roughly 85% detected once. Sequencing used peripheral blood. These receptor sequences come from a woman older than 75 with acute or convalescent COVID-19. CDR3s include the opening cysteine and the closing phenylalanine or tryptophan. D genes are given only for firm matches. Clone size appears in some rows only: once, few, many, or a class for an expanded clone.

TRBV9,TRBJ1-2,.,.,TGTGCCAGCAGCGCCACTCAGGGGTCTGGCTACACCTTC,CASSATQGSGYTF
TRBV5-1,TRBJ2-7,.,once,TGCGCCAGCAGCTTTGTGAAGGGTGGGACAATAGGGGTCTACGAGCAGTACTTC,CASSFVKGGTIGVYEQYF
TRBV6-5,TRBJ1-1,.,.,TGTGCCAGCAGCCGATTCAGGAACACTGAAGCTTTCTTT,CASSRFRNTEAFF
TRBV3-1/TRBV3-2,TRBJ1-2,TRBD1,.,TGTGCCAGCAGCCAACTAACAGGGGGCGATGGCTACACCTTC,CASSQLTGGDGYTF
TRBV5-1,TRBJ1-1,.,once,TGCGCCAGCAGCTTGCTGGTGGGAGAGGCGAACACTGAAGCTTTCTTT,CASSLLVGEANTEAFF
TRBV6-6,TRBJ1-2,.,once,TGTGCCAGCAGTTACGACCCGGGAGACTATGGCTACACCTTC,CASSYDPGDYGYTF
TRBV6-6,TRBJ1-6,TRBD1,once,TGTGCCAGCAGTCGACAGGGGGCCCGAAGGAGCTCCTATAATTCACCCCTCCACTTT,CASSRQGARRSSYNSPLHF
TRBV18,TRBJ2-1,.,.,TGTGCCAGCTCCCTCGACATTACGAGCTCCTACAATGAGCAGTTCTTC,CASSLDITSSYNEQFF
TRBV9,TRBJ1-6,.,.,TGTGCCAGCAGCGGCGGACCCGGGGGATCACCCCTCCACTTT,CASSGGPGGSPLHF
TRBV29-1,TRBJ2-5,TRBD2,.,TGCAGCGTTGGGCTAGCGGCAAGGGAGACCCAGTACTTC,CSVGLAARETQYF
TRBV1,TRBJ1-5,.,few,TGCACCAGCAGCCAAGACAGCGGTGAGAGCAATCAGCCCCAGCATTTT,CTSSQDSGESNQPQHF
TRBV28,TRBJ1-6,.,.,TGTGCCAGCAGTGGGAGAAGGGCGGCCGGATCACCCCTCCACTTT,CASSGRRAAGSPLHF
TRBV9,TRBJ2-2,.,.,TGTGCCAGCTCTACGACCGGTTTGGGAGCTGGGGAGCTGTTTTTT,CASSTTGLGAGELFF
TRBV6-5,TRBJ1-4,.,.,TGTGCCAGCAGTTACTTTCGGGGGGGTGAAAAACTGTTTTTT,CASSYFRGGEKLFF
TRBV29-1,TRBJ2-3,TRBD2,.,TGCAGCAGCGGGGGGAGCACAGATACGCAGTATTTT,CSSGGSTDTQYF
TRBV5-1,TRBJ1-1,.,.,TGCGCCAGCAGCCAGGACACAAGCAGAGTCAACACTGAAGCTTTCTTT,CASSQDTSRVNTEAFF
TRBV28,TRBJ1-1,.,.,TGTGCCAGCAGTTGGCAGGGGAACACTGAAGCTTTCTTT,CASSWQGNTEAFF
TRBV9,TRBJ1-1,.,.,TGTGCCAGCAGCGTTGTGACAGCCGGCACTGAAGCTTTCTTT,CASSVVTAGTEAFF
TRBV19,TRBJ2-1,TRBD1,.,TGTGCCAGTAGTATCATCCAGGGGGCTATGAATGAGCAGTTCTTC,CASSIIQGAMNEQFF
TRBV5-1,TRBJ1-1,.,.,TGCGCCAGCAGCTCTGTACAGAAAAACACTGAAGCTTTCTTT,CASSSVQKNTEAFF
TRBV24-1,TRBJ1-5,.,.,TGTGCCACCAGTGAGGCAGGGACGGGAGATCAGCCCCAGCATTTT,CATSEAGTGDQPQHF
TRBV9,TRBJ1-1,.,.,TGTGCCAGCAGCGCCCCCGGGACATCCACTGAAGCTTTCTTT,CASSAPGTSTEAFF
TRBV20-1,TRBJ1-2,TRBD1,.,TGCAGTGCTAGTTTTGTTTCCCCGGGACAGGGGGTAAGATATGGCTACACCTTC,CSASFVSPGQGVRYGYTF
TRBV5-1,TRBJ1-3,TRBD1,.,TGCGCCAGCAGCCCTACTATTATCCTGACAGGGAGGAGCTCTGGAAACACCATATATTTT,CASSPTIILTGRSSGNTIYF
TRBV19,TRBJ2-5,TRBD1,.,TGTGCCAGTAGCGAGGGGGGACAGGGGGGAGAGACCCAGTACTTC,CASSEGGQGGETQYF
TRBV11-3,TRBJ2-7,TRBD1,.,TGTGCCAGCAGCTCCGCCGGGACAGGGGAGTCCTACGAGCAGTACTTC,CASSSAGTGESYEQYF
TRBV21-1,TRBJ1-5,.,.,TGTGCCAGCAGCACCAGGCCACCAGTCAATCAGCCCCAGCATTTT,CASSTRPPVNQPQHF
TRBV3-1/TRBV3-2,TRBJ2-2,.,.,TGTGCCAGCAGCCCTCTGAGGGTCATCGCCGGGGAGCTGTTTTTT,CASSPLRVIAGELFF
TRBV6-5,TRBJ2-6,.,.,TGTGCCAGCAGTTACTTGGGGCCTGGGGCCAACGTCCTGACTTTC,CASSYLGPGANVLTF
TRBV18,TRBJ2-6,.,.,TGTGCCAGCTCACCACTAGTACCTTATCCTGGGGCCAACGTCCTGACTTTC,CASSPLVPYPGANVLTF
TRBV6-5,TRBJ2-5,.,.,TGTGCCACGGGGAACCAAGAGACCCAGTACTTC,CATGNQETQYF
TRBV11-3,TRBJ2-7,TRBD2,once,TGTGCCAGCAGCTTATTAGCGGGGCCTTTTGGCGAGCAGTACTTC,CASSLLAGPFGEQYF
TRBV15,TRBJ1-4,.,few,TGTGCCACCAGCAGAGGGGCCTCTGGTGAAAAACTGTTTTTT,CATSRGASGEKLFF
TRBV6-5,TRBJ2-7,.,few,TGTGCCAGCAGCCTCGACGGGCTAGGAGGCTACGAGCAGTACTTC,CASSLDGLGGYEQYF
TRBV6-6,TRBJ1-2,.,.,TGTGCCAGCAGTTACGGCGGCGACTATGGCTACACCTTC,CASSYGGDYGYTF
TRBV6-5,TRBJ1-6,.,.,TGTGCCAGCAGTCAGGGCATGAGCTCACCCCTCCACTTT,CASSQGMSSPLHF
TRBV5-4,TRBJ1-1,.,.,TGTGCCAGCAGCTTGGGGGCCTCGACAGGTGGCGTGGGGGCTTTCTTT,CASSLGASTGGVGAFF
TRBV13,TRBJ1-2,.,.,TGTGCCAGCAGCTTAGGGCGGGGAAGAGGGTATGGCTACACCTTC,CASSLGRGRGYGYTF
TRBV25-1,TRBJ1-2,.,.,TGTGCCAGCAGTGAATATACGGGTGGCTACACCTTC,CASSEYTGGYTF
TRBV5-1,TRBJ2-7,.,once,TGCGCCAGCAACCTACAGGGCCGCGAGCAGTACTTC,CASNLQGREQYF
TRBV18,TRBJ1-5,.,.,TGTGCCAGCTCACCCAACAGGTATCAGCCCCAGCATTTT,CASSPNRYQPQHF
TRBV10-3,TRBJ1-1,.,once,TGTGCCATCAGTGAGAGGTCTAGCGCGAATGAAGCTTTCTTT,CAISERSSANEAFF
TRBV6-5,TRBJ1-6,.,.,TGTGCCAGCAGTCAGACAGGAGATAATTCACCCCTCCACTTT,CASSQTGDNSPLHF
TRBV4-2,TRBJ1-2,.,.,TGTGCCAGCAGCCAAAGGTCGGGGGGGTATGGCTACACCTTC,CASSQRSGGYGYTF
TRBV9,TRBJ1-6,TRBD1,few,TGTGCCAGCAGCGAACAGGGGGCGTATAATTCACCCCTCCACTTT,CASSEQGAYNSPLHF
TRBV3-1/TRBV3-2,TRBJ2-2,TRBD2,.,TGTGCCAGTCTAGCGGGGGGAATCACCGGGGAGCTGTTTTTT,CASLAGGITGELFF
TRBV7-9,TRBJ1-6,.,.,TGTGCCAGCAGCTCCAGGCAGGGCTCACCCCTCCACTTT,CASSSRQGSPLHF
TRBV11-3,TRBJ2-2,.,.,TGTGCCAGCAGTCTTTTTAGCGTTCCCGGGGCGAACACCGGGGAGCTGTTTTTT,CASSLFSVPGANTGELFF
TRBV19,TRBJ1-5,.,once,TGTGCCAGTAGTATTCGGGAAAGGGATCAGCCCCAGCATTTT,CASSIRERDQPQHF
TRBV11-3,TRBJ2-1,.,.,TGTGCCAGCAGCTTAGTGGGGGCTGCGTCCCGGAATGAGCAGTTCTTC,CASSLVGAASRNEQFF
TRBV29-1,TRBJ1-4,.,.,TGCAGCGTCCGTTCTCCCCTAACTAATGAAAAACTGTTTTTT,CSVRSPLTNEKLFF
TRBV18,TRBJ2-1,TRBD2,.,TGTGCCAGCTCACCGACTAGCGGGGGGGCGGTTGAGCAGTTCTTC,CASSPTSGGAVEQFF
TRBV19,TRBJ1-1,.,.,TGTGCCAGTAGTATAGCTACAGTCCCCACTGAAGCTTTCTTT,CASSIATVPTEAFF
TRBV7-7,TRBJ2-2,.,.,TGTGCCAGCAGCCCTACAGGGTCTAACGGCGGGGAGCTGTTTTTT,CASSPTGSNGGELFF
TRBV4-3,TRBJ2-5,TRBD1,.,TGCGCCAGCAGCACACGACAGGGTCCTCAGGAGACCCAGTACTTC,CASSTRQGPQETQYF
TRBV5-1,TRBJ2-1,TRBD1,.,TGCGCCAGCAGCCGGGGACAGCAAGGGTGGGATAATGAGCAGTTCTTC,CASSRGQQGWDNEQFF
TRBV5-4,TRBJ1-5,.,.,TGTGCCAGCAGCTCAGATATGGATCAGCCCCAGCATTTT,CASSSDMDQPQHF
TRBV6-6,TRBJ1-5,TRBD1,.,TGTGCCAGCAGTTACTCGAAGGGGGCAAGTCAGCCCCAGCATTTT,CASSYSKGASQPQHF
TRBV5-1,TRBJ1-6,TRBD1,.,TGCGCCAGCAGCTTGTGGGGGACAGGGTCTGATTCACCCCTCCACTTT,CASSLWGTGSDSPLHF
TRBV7-2,TRBJ1-2,.,.,TGTGCCAGCAGCCCAGAGGGGGAGTATCCCTATGGCTACACCTTC,CASSPEGEYPYGYTF